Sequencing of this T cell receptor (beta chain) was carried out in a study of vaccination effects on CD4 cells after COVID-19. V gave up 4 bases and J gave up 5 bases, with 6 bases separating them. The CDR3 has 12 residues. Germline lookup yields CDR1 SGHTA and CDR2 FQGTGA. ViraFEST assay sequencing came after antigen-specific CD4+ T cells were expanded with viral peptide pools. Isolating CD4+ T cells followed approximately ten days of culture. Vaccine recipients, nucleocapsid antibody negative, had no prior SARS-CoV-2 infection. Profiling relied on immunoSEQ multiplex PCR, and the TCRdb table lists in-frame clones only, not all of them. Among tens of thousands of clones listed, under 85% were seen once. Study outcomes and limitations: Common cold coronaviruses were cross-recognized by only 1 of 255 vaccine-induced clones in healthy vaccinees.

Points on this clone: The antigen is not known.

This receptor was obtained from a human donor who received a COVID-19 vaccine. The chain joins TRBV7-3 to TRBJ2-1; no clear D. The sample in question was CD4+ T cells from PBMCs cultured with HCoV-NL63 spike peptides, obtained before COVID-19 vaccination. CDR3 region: CASSYDHNEQFF. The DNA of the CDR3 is TGTGCCAGCAGCTACGATCACAATGAGCAGTTCTTC. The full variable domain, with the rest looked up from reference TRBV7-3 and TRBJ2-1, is GAGVSQTPSNKVTEKGKYVELRCDPISGHTALYWYRQSLGQGPEFLIYFQGTGAADDSGLPNDRFFAVRPEGSVSTLKIQRTERGDSAVYLCASSYDHNEQFFGPGTRLTVL.